Here is one T cell receptor (beta chain) with its context. This entry comes from a study of blood T cell repertoires in COVID-19. Study overall: PBMCs, B-cell-depleted T cells, or T cells provided the cDNA or gDNA that made up the material.

The V end lost 3 bases, the J end lost 4 bases, and 21 bases lay between the germline ends. This CDR3 comprises 17 residues. Germline V CDR1 and CDR2: SGHNT, YYREEE (reference sequence). As processed by the authors: Counts of nucleated cells, estimated from reference gene primer amplification, were obtained. Clones were sequenced by immunoSEQ multiplex PCR, and TCRdb holds only the in-frame ones, with some missing. The V and J calls and the clone size are those of that table, but D and trimming were determined from the DNA. The repertoire holds tens of thousands of clones, around 85% seen once, with 11% in the top ten.

The V call is TRBV5-4, the J call TRBJ2-3; D might be TRBD2 (7 bases). The receptor comes from a man aged 70-80 years with acute or convalescent COVID-19. Sequencing input: peripheral blood. The CDR3 DNA sequence: TGTGCCAGCAGCTCGAACACCGCTAGGGGGGGGGCAGATACGCAGTATTTT. The encoded protein is CASSSNTARGGADTQYF.